This T cell receptor beta chain was found in a study of molecular identifiers for immune sequencing clone quantification. Bulk TCR libraries used previously described methods and listed TCR primers. Using its own MiXCR run on the PCR reads, TCRdb lists one record per CDR3 protein. The table lists some 580,000 distinct CDR3 sequences, around 25% of them singletons. This CDR3 is built from 15 residues. Germline assignment: CDR1 LGHDT and CDR2 YNNKEL (reference sequence). V dropped 0 bases and J dropped 4 bases, with 10 bases sitting between them. Study-level results: Clones that had above 20 RNA copies took up over 99% of effector molecules but under 1% in naive cells.

About this clonotype itself: Its antigen is still unknown.

For naive CD8 T cells, sorting used the CD8+CD4-CCR7+CD45RA+ phenotype. The receptor's source is a human donor in good health. Some libraries in this study had Jurkat cell RNA spiked in. The sequenced sample consisted of naive CD8+ T cells from blood, with Jurkat cell RNA spiked in. Indicated subset: FACS-sorted CD8+CD4-CCR7+CD45RA+ naive T cells. J is TRBJ2-1 and V is TRBV3-1; D gene ambiguous. CDR3 bases: TGTGCCAGCAGCCAAGATTCCGAGGATTACAATGAGCAGTTCTTC. Translated: CASSQDSEDYNEQFF.